The T cell receptor beta chain described here comes from a study of regulatory and conventional T cells in RAG deficiency. Study conclusions and caveats: Treg unique TCR beta sequences were approximately 99-fold fewer in Omenn syndrome and CID/AS patients than controls. Sorted Omenn CD25-high CD127-low cells may not be bona fide Tregs.

Germline-derived CDR1 and CDR2 are SGHRS and YFSETQ. The CDR3 extends over 14 amino acids. The V end lost 4 bases, the J end lost 0 bases, and 11 bases lay between the germline ends. A remark on this clone: No antigen is known for it.

The table came from immunoSEQ multiplex PCR; TCRdb's copy has only in-frame clones and leaves some out. Of about 46,000 clones detected, 70% to 90% appear once; the ten largest clones hold 0.51%. Genomic DNA came from blood conventional CD4+ T cells gated CD25-low CD127-high. These same records also appear under a second study, on regulatory T cells. That study adds: Amplification used 52 TRBV primers and 13 TRBJ primers.

The chain carries TRBV5-1 and TRBJ2-7; tentative D call: TRBD1 (5 bases). This sequence originates from a human donor in good health. Sequencing input: CD4+ effector T cells sorted from blood. CDR3: CASSTTGNSYEQYF. Written as DNA, the CDR3 is TGCGCCAGCAGCACTACAGGTAACTCCTACGAGCAGTACTTC.